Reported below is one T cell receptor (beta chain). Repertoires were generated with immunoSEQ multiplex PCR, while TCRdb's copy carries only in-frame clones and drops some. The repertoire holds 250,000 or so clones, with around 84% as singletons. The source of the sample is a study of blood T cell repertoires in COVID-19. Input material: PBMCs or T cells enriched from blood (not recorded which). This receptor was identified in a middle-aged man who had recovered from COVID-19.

The CDR3 nucleotides read TGTGCCAGCAGTTTATCCGCTGGACAGGGCTACGAGCAGTACTTC. Translated, it gives CASSLSAGQGYEQYF. This chain uses TRBV28 with TRBJ2-7; 8 bases line up with TRBD1. Germline-derived CDR1 and CDR2 are MDHEN and SYDVKM. Unmatched junction bases numbered 5, after V lost 1 base and J lost 3 bases. This CDR3 contains 15 residues.